This TCR beta chain was sequenced for a study of radiotherapy plus CTLA-4 blockade in lung cancer. Overall study: Disease control was achieved by around 30% of patients, and objective responses by less than 20%.

CTLA-4 blockade using ipilimumab, together with focal radiation, was received by patients with chemo-refractory metastatic non-small-cell lung cancer. The V gene lost 8 bases and the J gene lost 6 bases, with 14 bases spanning the gap. Germline CDR1 and CDR2: KGHSY and FQNENV. This CDR3 region has 13 residues. TCRdb's copy holds only in-frame clones and misses some; the assay was immunoSEQ multiplex PCR. This table has tens of thousands of clones, about 74% appearing once. Comments on this clone: Antigen specificity is unknown.

General study results and limits: In blood, early T cell clone dynamics reportedly predicted response best, together with interferon-beta. In blood, TCR clones derived from the tumor expanded after radiotherapy plus ipilimumab.

The receptor's source is a human donor with non-small cell lung cancer whose response to radiotherapy plus ipilimumab could not be evaluated. The chain carries TRBV16 and TRBJ1-5; D remains unclear. Material: peripheral blood, obtained from a patient treated with radiotherapy plus ipilimumab. Here the CDR3 reads CASHGREGQPQHF. CDR3 in DNA: TGTGCCAGCCACGGGAGGGAGGGTCAGCCCCAGCATTTT.